The source of this TCR beta chain is a study of shared clonotypes between healthy human individuals. As for the study in general: Plates per donor: three CD4 naive, three CD4 memory, two CD8 naive, one CD8 memory.

TCRdb's table, derived via immunoSEQ multiplex PCR, lists solely in-frame clones and lacks some. This table has about 530,000 clones, roughly 95% appearing once. The V and J ends lost 6 bases and 1 base respectively, with 22 bases between them. The CDR3 sequence is 17 residues long. From germline, CDR1 is MRHNA and CDR2 SNTAGT. In the case of this clone: Its antigen is not identified.

Study results and caveats: Represented diversity (both genetic and exposure-history) was limited by the small number of donors. Across subsets, estimated richness was generally greater for naive than for memory populations.

The sequencing input was naive CD4+ T cells sorted from blood. As for subset: CD45RA+ positively selected. This chain joins TRBV6-4 and TRBJ2-7; D gene uncertain. This clonotype was obtained from a woman aged 30 to 39 in good health. CDR3 DNA sequence: TGTGCCAGCAGCCGCCCCCCTACGGGTACTGAGTCCTACGAGCAGTACTTC. Translated, it gives CASSRPPTGTESYEQYF.